Sequencing of this TCR beta chain was carried out in a study of radiotherapy plus CTLA-4 blockade in lung cancer. Study-level information: Among all patients, approximately 18% showed objective responses, while about 30% had disease control.

Using immunoSEQ multiplex PCR, the repertoire was profiled, and TCRdb retains in-frame clones only, with some absent. The sample carries fewer than 85,000 clones, around 87% recorded once. The J segment lost 4 bases and the V segment lost 6 bases, leaving 8 bases of the junction unmatched. The CDR3 sequence is 14 residues long. Germline V CDR1 and CDR2: MNHEY, SVGAGI. This TCR was sampled from a human donor with non-small cell lung cancer who had stable disease on radiotherapy plus ipilimumab. This rearrangement joins TRBV6-5 to TRBJ2-7, with 8 bases lining up with TRBD2. Sequencing used peripheral blood, obtained from a patient treated with radiotherapy plus ipilimumab. CDR3 sequence: CASSTGGAVYEQYF. Written as DNA, the CDR3 is TGTGCCAGCAGCACGGGGGGGGCCGTTTACGAGCAGTACTTC.